The rows below give T cell receptor beta chains drawn from one sample of a study of T-cell reconstitution after alpha-beta-depleted transplantation in children. TCRdb re-called the PCR reads through MiXCR, storing one row per CDR3 protein. The sample records 500,000 to 600,000 distinct CDR3 sequences, approximately 30% being singletons. Specimen: PBMCs from the stem cell graft donor, collected from the stem cell graft. These receptors were collected from a human donor who donated a stem cell graft to a child with aplastic anemia. The CDR3 runs from the conserved cysteine through the conserved F or W. A D gene is named only where the DNA matches it firmly. Clone size is not always given. Where it is, it says once, few, many or a class for expanded clones.

abundance: few
j_gene: TRBJ2-5
d_gene: TRBD2
v_gene: TRBV6-4
CDR3nt: TGTGCCAGCAGAGACAGAGGACTAGCGGGACAGTCAATTAAGGAGACCCAGTACTTC
CDR3aa: CASRDRGLAGQSIKETQYF

abundance: .
j_gene: TRBJ2-5
d_gene: .
v_gene: TRBV5-4
CDR3nt: TGTGCCACAGGATGGGCGGACCAAGAGACCCAGTACTTC
CDR3aa: CATGWADQETQYF

abundance: few
j_gene: TRBJ2-5
d_gene: .
v_gene: TRBV29-1
CDR3nt: TGCAGCGTTGAAGTAGTGTACAGGAGGGAGACCCAGTACTTC
CDR3aa: CSVEVVYRRETQYF

abundance: .
j_gene: TRBJ1-2
d_gene: TRBD1
v_gene: TRBV11-1
CDR3nt: TGTGCCAGCAGCTTCCGACAGGGGGAGTCTTTAGAGGGGTTTGGCTACACCTTC
CDR3aa: CASSFRQGESLEGFGYTF

abundance: few
j_gene: TRBJ2-5
d_gene: TRBD2
v_gene: TRBV20-1
CDR3nt: TGCAGTGCTCAGAGGGGCGGGGGTCAAGAGACCCAGTACTTC
CDR3aa: CSAQRGGGQETQYF

abundance: few
j_gene: TRBJ2-2
d_gene: .
v_gene: TRBV6-2/TRBV6-3
CDR3nt: TGTGCCAGCAGACCTAGACCCGATAGCGGGAACACCGGGGAGCTGTTTTTT
CDR3aa: CASRPRPDSGNTGELFF

abundance: few
j_gene: TRBJ2-3
d_gene: .
v_gene: TRBV29-1
CDR3nt: TGCAGCGTTGAACGGGCCTACCGCACAGATACGCAGTATTTT
CDR3aa: CSVERAYRTDTQYF

abundance: few
j_gene: TRBJ1-4
d_gene: .
v_gene: TRBV12-3/TRBV12-4
CDR3nt: TGTGCCAGCAGTTTAACCCAGGGAGGCGAAAAACTGTTTTTT
CDR3aa: CASSLTQGGEKLFF

abundance: .
j_gene: TRBJ1-5
d_gene: TRBD1
v_gene: TRBV27
CDR3nt: TGTGCCAGCAATCCGGGACAGGGACCTTATAGCAATCAGCCCCAGCATTTT
CDR3aa: CASNPGQGPYSNQPQHF

abundance: .
j_gene: TRBJ2-1
d_gene: .
v_gene: TRBV9
CDR3nt: TGTGCCAGCAGCCTCGCAAGACTACCTAGGAACAATGAGCAGTTCTTC
CDR3aa: CASSLARLPRNNEQFF

abundance: .
j_gene: TRBJ1-6
d_gene: TRBD1
v_gene: TRBV11-2
CDR3nt: TGTGCCAGCAGCTTAGGAGCCTACCGACAGGGGCCCAGGTCACCCCTCCACTTT
CDR3aa: CASSLGAYRQGPRSPLHF

abundance: .
j_gene: TRBJ2-1
d_gene: .
v_gene: TRBV18
CDR3nt: TGTGCCAGCTCACCACCGAACAGAGACAGCAACAATGAGCAGTTCTTC
CDR3aa: CASSPPNRDSNNEQFF

abundance: .
j_gene: TRBJ2-1
d_gene: .
v_gene: TRBV20-1
CDR3nt: TGCAGTGCTAGAGCTATAGCGATTTGGGGTGACAATGAGCAGTTCTTC
CDR3aa: CSARAIAIWGDNEQFF

abundance: .
j_gene: TRBJ2-3
d_gene: .
v_gene: TRBV19
CDR3nt: TGTGCCAGTAGCCCAACGACAGGGAGGGTGGATACGCAGTATTTT
CDR3aa: CASSPTTGRVDTQYF

abundance: .
j_gene: TRBJ2-6
d_gene: TRBD1
v_gene: TRBV10-3
CDR3nt: TGTGCCATCAGGGACAGGGGGACTTCTGGGGCCAACGTCCTGACTTTC
CDR3aa: CAIRDRGTSGANVLTF

abundance: .
j_gene: TRBJ2-3
d_gene: .
v_gene: TRBV5-4
CDR3nt: TGTGCCAGCAGCCTAAAGAGCCTCCAGGATACGCAGTATTTT
CDR3aa: CASSLKSLQDTQYF

abundance: .
j_gene: TRBJ1-4
d_gene: TRBD1
v_gene: TRBV7-2
CDR3nt: TGTGCCAGCAGCTTGGGGGACAGGAACTATGGAAAACTGTTTTTT
CDR3aa: CASSLGDRNYGKLFF

abundance: few
j_gene: TRBJ2-3
d_gene: .
v_gene: TRBV6-2/TRBV6-3
CDR3nt: TGTGCCAGCAGTCGCGCCCCCGACAGGGCGGGGAGGACAGATACGCAGTATTTT
CDR3aa: CASSRAPDRAGRTDTQYF

abundance: .
j_gene: TRBJ2-1
d_gene: .
v_gene: TRBV11-2
CDR3nt: TGTGCCAGCAGCTTAGTAGCGGCTAGCGTCGCCCAAAGCTCCTACAATGAGCAGTTCTTC
CDR3aa: CASSLVAASVAQSSYNEQFF

abundance: few
j_gene: TRBJ1-2
d_gene: .
v_gene: TRBV5-6
CDR3nt: TGTGCCAGCAGCTTTTTCGGTAGGGAAGCTAACTATGGCTACACCTTC
CDR3aa: CASSFFGREANYGYTF

abundance: .
j_gene: TRBJ2-5
d_gene: .
v_gene: TRBV9
CDR3nt: TGTGCCAGCAGCGCGGGGGACGGACTCCAAGAGACCCAGTACTTC
CDR3aa: CASSAGDGLQETQYF

abundance: .
j_gene: TRBJ2-5
d_gene: TRBD1
v_gene: TRBV2
CDR3nt: TGTGCCAGCAGACAGGGGGTCTTCCAAGAGACCCAGTACTTC
CDR3aa: CASRQGVFQETQYF

abundance: .
j_gene: TRBJ1-1
d_gene: .
v_gene: TRBV5-1
CDR3nt: TGCGCCAGCAGCGGATCTCCTGGAGGCCTGATGGAAGCTTTCTTT
CDR3aa: CASSGSPGGLMEAFF

abundance: .
j_gene: TRBJ2-1
d_gene: .
v_gene: TRBV29-1
CDR3nt: TGCAGCGCCTTAGCCTACAATGAGCAGTTCTTC
CDR3aa: CSALAYNEQFF

abundance: .
j_gene: TRBJ1-2
d_gene: .
v_gene: TRBV7-8
CDR3nt: TGTGCCAGCAGCTTAGATGGTCGCTATGGCTACACCTTC
CDR3aa: CASSLDGRYGYTF

abundance: .
j_gene: TRBJ2-1
d_gene: .
v_gene: TRBV11-2
CDR3nt: TGTGCCAGCAGAGACAACCACAATGAGCAGTTCTTC
CDR3aa: CASRDNHNEQFF

abundance: .
j_gene: TRBJ2-3
d_gene: TRBD2
v_gene: TRBV7-2
CDR3nt: TGTGCCAGCATCTTTAGTAGCGGGAGACTCACAGATACGCAGTATTTT
CDR3aa: CASIFSSGRLTDTQYF

abundance: .
j_gene: TRBJ2-2
d_gene: TRBD1
v_gene: TRBV11-2
CDR3nt: TGTGCCAGCAGCTCCTTACAGGGGGAACACGGGGAGCTGTTTTTT
CDR3aa: CASSSLQGEHGELFF

abundance: .
j_gene: TRBJ2-5
d_gene: TRBD1
v_gene: TRBV7-2
CDR3nt: TGTGCCAGCAGCTTCACTAGGGGGCAGGGGGAGACCCAGTACTTC
CDR3aa: CASSFTRGQGETQYF

abundance: .
j_gene: TRBJ1-5
d_gene: .
v_gene: TRBV6-2/TRBV6-3
CDR3nt: TGTGCCAGCAGTCGCCCGACCAGGGGAAACGGCAATCAGCCCCAGCATTTT
CDR3aa: CASSRPTRGNGNQPQHF

abundance: .
j_gene: TRBJ1-2
d_gene: TRBD1
v_gene: TRBV5-1
CDR3nt: TGCGCCAGCAGCTTGGACAGGGGGGGCTATGGCTACACCTTC
CDR3aa: CASSLDRGGYGYTF

abundance: .
j_gene: TRBJ1-1
d_gene: .
v_gene: TRBV30
CDR3nt: TGTGCCTGGAGTGAGTGGGTGAACACTGAAGCTTTCTTT
CDR3aa: CAWSEWVNTEAFF

abundance: .
j_gene: TRBJ2-3
d_gene: .
v_gene: TRBV7-8
CDR3nt: TGTGCCAGCAGCTCGCCGACGAAGGTCGGTGGGACAGATACGCAGTATTTT
CDR3aa: CASSSPTKVGGTDTQYF

abundance: .
j_gene: TRBJ2-2
d_gene: .
v_gene: TRBV5-8
CDR3nt: TGTGCCAGCAGCTTAAGGACAGTGAACACCGGGGAGCTGTTTTTT
CDR3aa: CASSLRTVNTGELFF

abundance: .
j_gene: TRBJ2-1
d_gene: TRBD2
v_gene: TRBV5-1
CDR3nt: TGCGCCAGCAGCACGCAAGTCCCGGGACTAGCGGGTTACAATGAGCAGTTCTTC
CDR3aa: CASSTQVPGLAGYNEQFF

abundance: few
j_gene: TRBJ1-2
d_gene: TRBD1
v_gene: TRBV20-1
CDR3nt: TGCAGTGCCACACAGGGGGACGGCTACACCTTC
CDR3aa: CSATQGDGYTF

abundance: many
j_gene: TRBJ2-3
d_gene: TRBD2
v_gene: TRBV6-2/TRBV6-3
CDR3nt: TGTGCCAGCAGTCGACTAGCGGACAGAGTAGATACGCAGTATTTT
CDR3aa: CASSRLADRVDTQYF